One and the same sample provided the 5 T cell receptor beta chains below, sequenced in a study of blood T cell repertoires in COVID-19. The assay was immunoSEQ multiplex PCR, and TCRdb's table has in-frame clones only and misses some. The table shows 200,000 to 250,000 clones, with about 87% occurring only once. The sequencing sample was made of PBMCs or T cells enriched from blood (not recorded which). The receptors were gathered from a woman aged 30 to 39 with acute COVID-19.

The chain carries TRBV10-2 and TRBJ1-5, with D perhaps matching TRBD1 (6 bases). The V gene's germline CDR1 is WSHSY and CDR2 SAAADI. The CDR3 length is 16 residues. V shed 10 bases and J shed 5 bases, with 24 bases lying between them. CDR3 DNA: TGCGCCACCAGAGATTTGGCAGGGGATAGTCATCAGCCCCAGCATTTT. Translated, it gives CATRDLAGDSHQPQHF.

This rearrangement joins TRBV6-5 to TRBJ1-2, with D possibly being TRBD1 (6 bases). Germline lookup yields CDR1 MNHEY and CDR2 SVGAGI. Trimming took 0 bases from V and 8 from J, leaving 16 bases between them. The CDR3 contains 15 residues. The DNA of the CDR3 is TGTGCCAGCAGTTACTCCCAGGGGTCTATGGAGGGCTACACCTTC. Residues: CASSYSQGSMEGYTF.

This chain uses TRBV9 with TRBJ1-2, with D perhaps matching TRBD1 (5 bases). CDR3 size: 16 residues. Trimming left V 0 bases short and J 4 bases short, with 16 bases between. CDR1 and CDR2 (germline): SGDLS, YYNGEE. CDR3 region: CASSVAGGGRGYGYTF. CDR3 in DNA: TGTGCCAGCAGCGTAGCGGGGGGAGGGAGGGGCTATGGCTACACCTTC.

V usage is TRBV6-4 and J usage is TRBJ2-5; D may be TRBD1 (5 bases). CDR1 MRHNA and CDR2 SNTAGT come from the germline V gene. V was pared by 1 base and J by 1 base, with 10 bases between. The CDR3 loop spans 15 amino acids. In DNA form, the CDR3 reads TGTGCCAGCAGTGACTTTCCAGGGTCCCAAGAGACCCAGTACTTC. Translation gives CASSDFPGSQETQYF.

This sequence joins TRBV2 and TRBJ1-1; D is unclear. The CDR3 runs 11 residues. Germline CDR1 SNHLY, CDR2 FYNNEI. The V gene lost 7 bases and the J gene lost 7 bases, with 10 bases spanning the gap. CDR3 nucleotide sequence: TGTGCCAGCAAGTCGGGGATTGAAGCTTTCTTT. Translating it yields CASKSGIEAFF.